This T cell receptor (beta chain) was recovered during a study of regulatory T cells in long-lasting Graves disease. Time point given: newly diagnosed GD, antithyroid drugs for less than 3 months. RNA extracted from PBMCs served as the sequencing template. On this clonotype: It differs at one base from a far larger clone, so likely a read error.

The V gene's germline CDR1 is MNHGY and CDR2 SAAAGT. CDR3 length: 15 residues. After removal of 6 bases from V and 3 bases from J, the junction contained 11 bases not matched to a gene. Arm-PCR of CDR3 regions and iRepertoire HTBI primers were used to build TCR beta libraries. TCRdb independently ran MiXCR on the multiplex PCR reads; one entry per CDR3 protein. The sample holds under 300,000 distinct CDR3 sequences; roughly 18% are singletons and the top ten take 22%. This clonotype originated in a female donor with Graves disease. The material sequenced was peripheral blood mononuclear cells (PBMCs), taken at new diagnosis, from a patient treated with antithyroid drugs. The chain recombines TRBV6-8 with TRBJ2-7; 7 positions agree with TRBD1. The CDR3 region has the DNA TGTGCCAGCAGACCTCCCACGACAGGGAGCTACGAGCAGTACTTC. It codes for CASRPPTTGSYEQYF.